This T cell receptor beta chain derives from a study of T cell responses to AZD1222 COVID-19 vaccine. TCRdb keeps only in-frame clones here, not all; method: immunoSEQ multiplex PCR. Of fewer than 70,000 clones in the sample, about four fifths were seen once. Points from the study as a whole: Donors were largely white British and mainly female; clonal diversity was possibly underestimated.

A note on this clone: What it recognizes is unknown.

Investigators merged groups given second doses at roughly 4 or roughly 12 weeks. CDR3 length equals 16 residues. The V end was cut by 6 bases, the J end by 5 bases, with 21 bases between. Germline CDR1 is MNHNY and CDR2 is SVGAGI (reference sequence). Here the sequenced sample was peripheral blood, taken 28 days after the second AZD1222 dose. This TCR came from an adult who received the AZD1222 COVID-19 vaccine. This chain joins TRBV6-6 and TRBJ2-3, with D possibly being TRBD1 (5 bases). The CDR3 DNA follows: TGTGCCAGCAGAATCGACAGCCTATCTCCGTTAGATACGCAGTATTTT. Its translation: CASRIDSLSPLDTQYF.